The following is a TCR beta chain sequence with its context. These data originate in a study of naive and memory T cell subsets. Both TRBC1 and TRBC2 were covered by a beta constant-region primer of two equimolar oligonucleotides. TCRdb reprocessed the UMI-ligation and nested PCR reads with MiXCR, giving one entry per CDR3 protein. The table includes around 160,000 distinct CDR3 sequences, approximately 17% detected once. Sequencing used naive CD4+ T cells from blood. The receptor comes from a human donor in good health.

CDR3 in amino acids: CASSLGGQGYTDTQYF. The CDR3 DNA reads as TGTGCCAGCAGCTTAGGGGGACAGGGGTACACAGATACGCAGTATTTT. V is TRBV7-2 and J is TRBJ2-3; TRBD1 matches 10 bases. This CDR3 comprises 16 residues. From germline, CDR1 is SGHTA and CDR2 FQGNSA. J was trimmed by 2 bases and V by 1 base; bases with no gene match: 3. Based on the CDR3 plus reference TRBV7-2 and TRBJ2-3, the full variable domain is GAGVSQSPSNKVTEKGKDVELRCDPISGHTALYWYRQSLGQGLEFLIYFQGNSAPDKSGLPSDRFSAERTGGSVSTLTIQRTQQEDSAVYLCASSLGGQGYTDTQYFGPGTRLTVL.